The 18 T cell receptor beta chains below all came from one sample that was sequenced in a study of T-cell reconstitution after alpha-beta-depleted transplantation in children. A library of TCRbeta sequences, prepared with unique molecular identifiers, was generated. Each CDR3 protein is one row after TCRdb ran MiXCR on the PCR reads. This repertoire shows some 75,000 distinct CDR3 sequences, more than 5.5% found once; its top ten account for around 2.6%. Sequencing used PBMCs from the stem cell graft donor, obtained from the stem cell graft. These receptor sequences come from a human donor who donated a stem cell graft to a child with acute lymphoblastic leukemia.

A few counts support this clonotype. The CDR3 DNA follows: TGTGCCAGCAGCGCCTCTGGGGCAGGGTTCCGCACAGATACGCAGTATTTT. Translated: CASSASGAGFRTDTQYF. The chain couples TRBV9 to TRBJ2-3; possible D gene TRBD1, 5 bases. Germline lookup yields CDR1 SGDLS and CDR2 YYNGEE. The CDR3 runs 17 residues. Trimming removed 3 bases from V and 1 base from J, with 18 bases in between.

This clonotype was seen repeatedly, ten times or more. This chain links TRBV7-3 with TRBJ1-1; 7 bases align to TRBD1. The trim removed 5 bases at V and 3 bases at J, leaving 9 bases unmatched. Germline CDR1 and CDR2: SGHTA and FQGTGA. This CDR3 has 15 residues. CDR3 nucleotide sequence: TGTGCCAGCAGCCGCGACAGGGCAATCCACACTGAAGCTTTCTTT. As protein: CASSRDRAIHTEAFF.

CDR3 sequence reads: CASRPLQGLGSPLHF. DNA for the CDR3: TGTGCCAGCAGACCCCTACAGGGGTTGGGTTCACCCCTCCACTTT. The genes are TRBV27 and TRBJ1-6; TRBD1 aligns across 7 bases. CDR1 is MNHEY and CDR2 is SMNVEV in the germline V gene (reference sequence). The J segment lost 9 bases and the V segment lost 6 bases, leaving 11 bases of the junction unmatched. The CDR3 has 15 amino acids.

This clonotype was counted many times. For the CDR3, the DNA is TGCGCCAGCAGCCTCTTAGTGCCAGGCGCCACGGGGACCCAGTACTTC. This sequence encodes CASSLLVPGATGTQYF. The genes are TRBV4-1 and TRBJ2-5; D not certain. This CDR3 is 16 amino acids long. The V gene's germline CDR1 is MGHRA and CDR2 YSYEKL. V lost 4 bases and J 7 bases, leaving 22 bases between the germline ends.

There are many counts of this clonotype. The junction shows a germline mismatch at one end, possibly a read error. The V and J genes are TRBV12-3 or TRBV12-4 and TRBJ2-1; 8 nucleotides match TRBD1. The CDR3 is made up of 11 amino acids. In DNA, the CDR3 is TGTGCCAGCGGTTTGGGACAGGACCTCGACTTC. This encodes CASGLGQDLDF.

The chain combines TRBV5-5 with TRBJ1-2; D ambiguous. V dropped 6 bases and J dropped 0 bases, with 12 bases sitting between them. The V gene's germline CDR1 is SGHKS and CDR2 YYEKEE (reference sequence). The CDR3 is made up of 14 amino acids. The CDR3 protein is CASISGEANYGYTF. The CDR3 bases are TGTGCCAGCATTTCTGGGGAAGCTAACTATGGCTACACCTTC.

This clonotype came up many times. V gene TRBV7-2 combines with J gene TRBJ1-1; D is perhaps TRBD1 (6 bases). V lost 3 bases, J lost 7 bases, and 9 bases lay in between. The V gene's germline CDR1 is SGHTA and CDR2 FQGNSA. This CDR3 is built from 12 residues. This chain's CDR3 is CASSFRGDEAFF. CDR3 coding DNA: TGTGCCAGCAGCTTCAGGGGTGATGAAGCTTTCTTT.

This chain joins TRBV19 and TRBJ1-1, with 9 bases identical to TRBD1. CDR1 is LNHDA, CDR2 SQIVND, per germline (reference sequence). The CDR3 totals 13 residues. The V segment lost 5 bases and the J segment 10 bases; nucleotides outside the gene matches: 8. The CDR3 sequence: CASSHTGGVGAFF. CDR3 coding DNA: TGTGCCAGTAGTCACACAGGGGGCGTTGGAGCTTTCTTT.

This chain uses TRBV3-1 with TRBJ1-2; D is unclear. V was trimmed by 6 bases and J by 3 bases, leaving 11 bases between them. Germline values: CDR1 LGHDT, CDR2 YNNKEL (reference sequence). The CDR3 length is 13 residues. The CDR3: CASSPREDYGYTF. The DNA for the CDR3 is TGTGCCAGCAGTCCTAGGGAGGACTATGGCTACACCTTC.

This clonotype was seen many times. The chain couples TRBV29-1 to TRBJ2-5, with 7 bases matching TRBD2. The CDR3 extends over 11 amino acids. The V and J ends lost 4 bases and 7 bases, in that order; junction bases with no gene match: 3. Germline CDR1 is SQVTM and CDR2 is ANQGSEA. CDR3 DNA: TGCAGCGTTGTTGGACTAGGGACCCAGTACTTC. Residues: CSVVGLGTQYF.

This chain links TRBV20-1 with TRBJ1-5, with TRBD1 identical over 8 bases. V lost 5 bases and J lost 9; bases outside the gene matches: 15. Germline CDR1 is DFQATT and CDR2 is SNEGSKA (reference sequence). The CDR3 spans 15 residues. The CDR3 sequence: CSAPPPGQVPGPQHF. CDR3 sequence (DNA): TGCAGTGCTCCACCGCCGGGACAGGTCCCAGGGCCCCAGCATTTT.

This clonotype was seen a few times. The chain combines TRBV12-3 or TRBV12-4 with TRBJ2-3, with 11 bases that match TRBD2. The CDR3 loop spans 16 amino acids. V lost 3 bases to trimming and J lost 2 bases; unmatched junction nucleotides: 4. DNA of the CDR3: TGTGCCAGCAGTTTTCCTAGCGGGAGGAACACAGATACGCAGTATTTT. This gives the protein CASSFPSGRNTDTQYF.

Regarding this clonotype: Compared with germline, one end of the junction differs, possibly owing to a read error. The rearrangement uses TRBV5-1 and TRBJ2-7; D is ambiguous. The CDR3 is made up of 11 amino acids. The germline CDR1 and CDR2 sequences are SGHRS and YFSETQ. The CDR3 DNA reads TGCGCCAGCAGGTTGGGCTACGAGCAGTACTTC. Translating it yields CASRLGYEQYF.

This clonotype was seen at least ten times. This rearrangement joins TRBV29-1 to TRBJ2-1, with a possible D match to TRBD1 (6 bases). V gave up 7 bases and J gave up 11 bases, with 15 bases separating them. Germline V CDR1 and CDR2: SQVTM, ANQGSEA. This CDR3 has 11 amino acids. The CDR3 coding sequence is TGCAGCGCCCTCTCACAGGGCAAGCAGTTCTTC. Protein product: CSALSQGKQFF.

The rearrangement links TRBV18 to TRBJ1-6, with D unresolved. Germline-derived CDR1 and CDR2 are KGHSH and LQKENI. The CDR3 spans 16 residues. Trimming removed 4 bases from V and 0 bases from J, with 10 bases in between. The CDR3 nucleotides read TGTGCCAGCTCACTTTGGAAATCCTCCTATAATTCACCCCTCCACTTT. Translated: CASSLWKSSYNSPLHF.

This clonotype was counted many times. The V call is TRBV20-1, the J call TRBJ2-1, with 11 bases matching TRBD2. The CDR3 extends over 15 amino acids. V shed 4 bases, J shed 4 bases, and the junction held 6 bases outside the gene matches. The germline V gene has CDR1 DFQATT and CDR2 SNEGSKA (reference sequence). CDR3 DNA: TGCAGTGCTACCGGACTAGCGGGTTTGTACAATGAGCAGTTCTTC. Its protein is CSATGLAGLYNEQFF.

The chain links TRBV12-2 to TRBJ2-1; the table names TRBD2, a call not compared with the DNA. TRBV12-2 corresponds to a pseudogene. This CDR3 comprises 18 residues. CDR3 DNA: TGTGCAAGTCGCTCTTTGACTAGCGGGAGGGCGGGATACAATGAGCAGTTCTTC. Protein product: CASRSLTSGRAGYNEQFF.

This clonotype was seen many times. The rearrangement links TRBV29-1 to TRBJ1-1; a weak D match, TRBD1 (5 bases). The CDR3 sequence is 14 residues long. Trimming shortened V by 1 base and J by 1 base, and 10 bases separated the two germline ends. The germline CDR1 and CDR2 sequences are SQVTM and ANQGSEA. CDR3 in DNA: TGCAGCGTTGAAGGTACGGACAAGAACACTGAAGCTTTCTTT. Translating it yields CSVEGTDKNTEAFF.